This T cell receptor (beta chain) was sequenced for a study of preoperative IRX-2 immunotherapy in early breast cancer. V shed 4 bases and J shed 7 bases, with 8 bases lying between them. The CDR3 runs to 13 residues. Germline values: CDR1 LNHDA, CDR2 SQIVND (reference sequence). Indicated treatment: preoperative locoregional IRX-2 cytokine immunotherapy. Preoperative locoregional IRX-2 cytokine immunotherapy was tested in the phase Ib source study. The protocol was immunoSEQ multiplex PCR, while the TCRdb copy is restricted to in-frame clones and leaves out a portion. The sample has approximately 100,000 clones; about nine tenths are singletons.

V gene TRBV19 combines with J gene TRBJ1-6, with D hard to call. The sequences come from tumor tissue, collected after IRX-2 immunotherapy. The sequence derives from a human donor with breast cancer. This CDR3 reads CASSNVGNSPLHF. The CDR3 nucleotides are TGTGCCAGTAGTAACGTTGGAAATTCACCCCTCCACTTT. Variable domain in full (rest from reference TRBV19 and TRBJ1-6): DGGITQSPKYLFRKEGQNVTLSCEQNLNHDAMYWYRQDPGQGLRLIYYSQIVNDFQKGDIAEGYSVSREKKESFPLTVTSAQKNPTAFYLCASSNVGNSPLHFGNGTRLTVT.